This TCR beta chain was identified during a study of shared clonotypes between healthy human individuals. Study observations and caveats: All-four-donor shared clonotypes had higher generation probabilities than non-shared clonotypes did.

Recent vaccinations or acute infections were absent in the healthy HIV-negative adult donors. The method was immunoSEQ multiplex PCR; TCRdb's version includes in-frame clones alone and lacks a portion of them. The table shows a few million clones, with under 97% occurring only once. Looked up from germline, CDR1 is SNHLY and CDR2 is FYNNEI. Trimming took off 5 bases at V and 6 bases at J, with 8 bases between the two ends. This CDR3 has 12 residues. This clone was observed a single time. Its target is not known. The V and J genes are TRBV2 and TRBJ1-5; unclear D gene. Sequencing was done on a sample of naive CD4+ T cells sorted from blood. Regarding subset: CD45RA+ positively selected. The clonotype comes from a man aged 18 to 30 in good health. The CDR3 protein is CASSPDGQPQHF. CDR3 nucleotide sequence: TGTGCCAGCAGTCCCGATGGTCAGCCCCAGCATTTT. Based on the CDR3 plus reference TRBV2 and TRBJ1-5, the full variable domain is EPEVTQTPSHQVTQMGQEVILRCVPISNHLYFYWYRQILGQKVEFLVSFYNNEISEKSEIFDDQFSVERPDGSNFTLKIRSTKLEDSAMYFCASSPDGQPQHFGDGTRLSIL.